Listed here are 17 T cell receptor beta chains from one sample, sequenced in a study of cytomegalovirus exposure and HLA in healthy donors. Primers for the PCR totalled 60 Vbeta and 13 Jbeta. The protocol was immunoSEQ multiplex PCR, while the TCRdb copy is restricted to in-frame clones and leaves out a portion. This table has some 210,000 clones, around four fifths appearing once. The specimen sequenced was PBMCs. These receptors all stem from a male donor in good health and CMV-seronegative.

The chain is built from TRBV9 and TRBJ2-2; possible D gene TRBD1, 5 bases. V was clipped by 8 bases and J by 1 base, with 9 bases between them. Germline CDR1 SGDLS, CDR2 YYNGEE. The CDR3 has 13 amino acids. CDR3 sequence reads: CARLQVNTGELFF. CDR3 sequence (DNA): TGTGCCAGATTACAGGTGAACACCGGGGAGCTGTTTTTT.

This clone came up a few times. The V and J genes are TRBV5-4 and TRBJ2-2; 8 bases are a match to TRBD1. The V and J ends lost 3 bases and 5 bases, in that order; junction bases with no gene match: 6. The V gene's germline CDR1 is SGHNT and CDR2 YYREEE (reference sequence). The CDR3 length is 15 residues. DNA of the CDR3: TGTGCCAGCAGCTCGGGACAGGCGCCGACCGGGGAGCTGTTTTTT. Amino acids: CASSSGQAPTGELFF.

This chain joins TRBV13 and TRBJ1-2; tentative D call: TRBD1 (5 bases). The V gene lost 0 bases and the J gene lost 3 bases, with 8 bases spanning the gap. Looked up from germline, CDR1 is PRHDT and CDR2 is FYEKMQ (reference sequence). CDR3 length: 14 amino acids. The CDR3 DNA is TGTGCCAGCAGCTTAGGCCCGGGGGACTATGGCTACACCTTC. Its protein product is CASSLGPGDYGYTF.

The J gene is TRBJ1-1, the V gene TRBV7-2; no definite D call. The CDR3 is made up of 13 amino acids. Looked up from germline, CDR1 is SGHTA and CDR2 is FQGNSA. V was pared by 4 bases and J by 0 bases, with 6 bases between. The CDR3 bases are TGTGCCAGCAGCTCTCAGATGAACACTGAAGCTTTCTTT. As protein: CASSSQMNTEAFF. The full variable domain, completed using reference TRBV7-2 and TRBJ1-1, is GAGVSQSPSNKVTEKGKDVELRCDPISGHTALYWYRQSLGQGLEFLIYFQGNSAPDKSGLPSDRFSAERTGGSVSTLTIQRTQQEDSAVYLCASSSQMNTEAFFGQGTRLTVV.

This chain uses TRBV19 with TRBJ1-2; 8 bases line up with TRBD1. The J segment lost 8 bases and the V segment lost 2 bases, leaving 10 bases of the junction unmatched. Germline V gene data show CDR1 as LNHDA and CDR2 as SQIVND (reference sequence). This CDR3 region has 15 residues. This CDR3 reads CASSINGQGAGGYTF. The DNA for the CDR3 is TGTGCCAGTAGTATAAACGGCCAGGGGGCGGGCGGCTACACCTTC.

Concerning this clone itself: One end of the junction fails to match germline, which may point to a read error. The chain recombines TRBV7-9 with TRBJ2-7, with D tentatively TRBD2 (6 bases). The CDR3 is 15 amino acids. Germline-derived CDR1 and CDR2 are SEHNR and FQNEAQ (reference sequence). The CDR3 is CSSSYTSGFGSEQYF. The DNA for the CDR3 is TGTTCCAGCAGCTATACCAGCGGGTTCGGCTCCGAGCAGTACTTC.

V usage is TRBV5-1 and J usage is TRBJ2-2; D possibly corresponds to TRBD1 (6 bases). Germline loops: CDR1 SGHRS, CDR2 YFSETQ. Between the trimmed V and J ends, which lost 5 bases and 6 bases, there was a span of 14 bases. The CDR3 runs 14 residues. The CDR3 DNA is TGCGCCAGCAGGACAGGCGGTCTCCCCGGGGAGCTGTTTTTT. Encoded protein: CASRTGGLPGELFF. Supplemented by reference TRBV5-1 and TRBJ2-2, the full variable domain reads KAGVTQTPRYLIKTRGQQVTLSCSPISGHRSVSWYQQTPGQGLQFLFEYFSETQRNKGNFPGRFSGRQFSNSRSEMNVSTLELGDSALYLCASRTGGLPGELFFGEGSRLTVL.

The chain recombines TRBV6-5 with TRBJ1-2, with a tentative D call TRBD1 (5 bases). Per germline, CDR1 MNHEY and CDR2 SVGAGI. V was trimmed by 6 bases and J by 5 bases, leaving 13 bases between them. The CDR3 has 13 residues. The CDR3 sequence: CASRPPGLYGYTF. The CDR3, as DNA: TGTGCCAGCAGGCCGCCAGGGCTGTATGGCTACACCTTC.

The rearrangement links TRBV9 to TRBJ2-7; 8 bases fit TRBD1. From germline, CDR1 is SGDLS and CDR2 YYNGEE. CDR3 length: 16 amino acids. J was trimmed by 0 bases and V by 0 bases; bases with no gene match: 5. CDR3 sequence: CASSVGQGAVSYEQYF. The CDR3 DNA is TGTGCCAGCAGCGTAGGCCAGGGGGCCGTCTCCTACGAGCAGTACTTC.

This chain uses TRBV4-1 with TRBJ2-2; D is undetermined. V dropped 1 base and J dropped 2 bases, with 8 bases sitting between them. This CDR3 contains 15 residues. The V gene's germline CDR1 is MGHRA and CDR2 YSYEKL. The CDR3 DNA reads as TGCGCCAGCAGCCAAGCCGGAGTAAACACCGGGGAGCTGTTTTTT. Its protein is CASSQAGVNTGELFF.

V and J are TRBV5-6 and TRBJ2-7; 8 bases line up with TRBD1. This CDR3 is 14 amino acids long. The V segment lost 4 bases and the J segment 3 bases; nucleotides outside the gene matches: 6. Germline CDR1 SGHDT, CDR2 YYEEEE. The CDR3 here is CASSPDRVHYEQYF. CDR3 nucleotide sequence: TGTGCCAGCAGCCCGGACAGGGTGCACTACGAGCAGTACTTC.

This clone was counted between two and nine times. The V call is TRBV18, the J call TRBJ1-5; 9 bases are shared with TRBD1. The CDR3 runs 16 residues. From germline, CDR1 is KGHSH and CDR2 LQKENI. The junction had 2 bases not matched to a gene; V was cut back by 1 base and J by 1 base. Here the CDR3 DNA reads TGTGCCAGCTCACCACTCGGGACAGGGAGCAATCAGCCCCAGCATTTT. Residues: CASSPLGTGSNQPQHF.

This clone was picked up a small number of times. The J gene is TRBJ1-1, the V gene TRBV10-1; no clear D gene. Germline values: CDR1 WNHNN, CDR2 SYGVQD (reference sequence). V lost 4 bases to trimming and J lost 5 bases, with 11 bases between them. The CDR3 runs to 13 residues. The CDR3 loop is CASSGGLGTEAFF. The CDR3, as DNA: TGCGCCAGCAGTGGAGGGCTAGGGACTGAAGCTTTCTTT.

V usage is TRBV11-2 and J usage is TRBJ1-2; no clear D. This CDR3 has 12 residues. The V gene lost 2 bases and the J gene lost 5 bases, with 6 bases spanning the gap. The germline gives CDR1 SGHAT, CDR2 FQNNGV. The CDR3 DNA follows: TGTGCCAGCAGCTTAAAGACATATGGCTACACCTTC. This codes for CASSLKTYGYTF.

The chain links TRBV27 to TRBJ2-7, with 12 bases that match TRBD1. Germline assignment: CDR1 MNHEY and CDR2 SMNVEV (reference sequence). J lost 7 bases, V lost 4 bases, and 5 bases had no gene match. The CDR3 totals 14 residues. CDR3 nucleotides: TGTGCCAGCAGTTCAGGGACAGGGGGCTGGGAGCAGTACTTC. As protein: CASSSGTGGWEQYF.

V usage is TRBV19 and J usage is TRBJ2-2, with a possible D match to TRBD1 (5 bases). Germline V lookup: CDR1 LNHDA, CDR2 SQIVND (reference sequence). There are 11 residues in the CDR3. The CDR3 DNA is TGTGCTTCCAGGGTCGGCGGGGAGCTGTTTTTT. The encoded protein is CASRVGGELFF.

This chain links TRBV19 with TRBJ2-2, with TRBD1 matching over 9 bases. CDR3 size: 16 residues. V lost 5 bases and J lost 5; bases outside the gene matches: 9. Looked up from germline, CDR1 is LNHDA and CDR2 is SQIVND (reference sequence). The CDR3 sequence is CASSFRTGERTGELFF. Here the CDR3 DNA reads TGTGCCAGTAGTTTCCGGACAGGGGAGAGGACCGGGGAGCTGTTTTTT.